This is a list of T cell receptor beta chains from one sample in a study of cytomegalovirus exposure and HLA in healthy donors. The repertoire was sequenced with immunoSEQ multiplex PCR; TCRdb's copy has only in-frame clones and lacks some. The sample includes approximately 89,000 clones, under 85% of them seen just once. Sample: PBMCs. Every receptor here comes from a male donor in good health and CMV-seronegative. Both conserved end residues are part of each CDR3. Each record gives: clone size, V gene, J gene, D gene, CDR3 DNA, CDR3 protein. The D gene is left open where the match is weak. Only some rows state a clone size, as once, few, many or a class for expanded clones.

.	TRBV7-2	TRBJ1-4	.	TGTGCCAGCAGCTTAGCCGCCGGGATGGTAAAACTGTTTTTT	CASSLAAGMVKLFF
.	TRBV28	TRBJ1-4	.	TGTGCCAGCAGTTCTGCGGGCGTAGAAAATGAAAAACTGTTTTTT	CASSSAGVENEKLFF
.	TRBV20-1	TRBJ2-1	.	TGCAGTGGTTACGGGGATGAGCAGTTCTTC	CSGYGDEQFF
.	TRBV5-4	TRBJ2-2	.	TGTGCCGTTAGAGGTGGAGGCCCAGGGGTTGGCGGGGAGCTGTTTTTT	CAVRGGGPGVGGELFF
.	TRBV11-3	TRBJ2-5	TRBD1	TGTGCCAGCAGCCGCACTGGGACAGGGAGCGAGGAGCAGTACTTC	CASSRTGTGSEEQYF
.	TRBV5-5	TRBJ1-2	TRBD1	TGTGCCAGCAGCTTGGGGACAGGAGGCTATGGCTACACCTTC	CASSLGTGGYGYTF
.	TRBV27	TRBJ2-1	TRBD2	TGTGCCAGCAGTCCGTGGACTAGCGGGAATCGCGATGAGCAGTTCTTC	CASSPWTSGNRDEQFF
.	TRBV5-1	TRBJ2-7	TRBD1	TGCGCCAGCAGCAGGGGGCAGGGGTGGGAGCAGTACTTC	CASSRGQGWEQYF
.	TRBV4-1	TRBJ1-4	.	TGCGCCAGCAGTCGAATGGAGGGTGAAAAACTGTTTTTT	CASSRMEGEKLFF
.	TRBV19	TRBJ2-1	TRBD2	TGTGCCAGTAGTATAGATGCCGGGACTAGCGACAACTCCTACAATGAGCAGTTCTTC	CASSIDAGTSDNSYNEQFF
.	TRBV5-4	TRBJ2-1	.	TGTGCCAGCAGCTTTTTTGGGGGAGGGGGCAATGAGCAGTTCTTC	CASSFFGGGGNEQFF
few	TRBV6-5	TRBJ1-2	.	TGTGCCACCACCACGGGGTGGTATGGCTACACCTTC	CATTTGWYGYTF
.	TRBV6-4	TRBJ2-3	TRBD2	TGTGCCAGCAGTGAGACGGGAGGGCCCGGGGATACGCAGTATTTT	CASSETGGPGDTQYF
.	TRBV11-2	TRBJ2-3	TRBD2	TGTGCCAGCAGACCTCCGGCAGGGACTAGCGGGGTCACAGATACGCAGTATTTT	CASRPPAGTSGVTDTQYF
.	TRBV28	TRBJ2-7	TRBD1	TGTGCCAGCAGTTTAGGCTTAAGGGGGCCGAACGAGCAGTACTTC	CASSLGLRGPNEQYF
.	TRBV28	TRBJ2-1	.	TGTGCCAGCAACAAGGCCGGGGGTCGCGGCTACAATGAGCAGTTCTTC	CASNKAGGRGYNEQFF
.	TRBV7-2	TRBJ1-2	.	TGTGCCAGCAGCTTCAGCGATCCCCTCTATGGCTACACCTTC	CASSFSDPLYGYTF
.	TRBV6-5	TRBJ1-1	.	TGTGCCAGCAGTTACTCAGGGGGCACTGAAGCTTTCTTT	CASSYSGGTEAFF
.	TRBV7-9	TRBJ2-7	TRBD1	TGTGCCAGCAGCCCCAAAGGGACAGGGGGGTTTAACGAGCAGTACTTC	CASSPKGTGGFNEQYF
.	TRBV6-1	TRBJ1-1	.	TGTGCCAGCAGTGAGGCGTCAGGGGTTGCTTTCTTT	CASSEASGVAFF
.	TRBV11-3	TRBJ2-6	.	TGTGCCAGCAGCCCCCGGTTTGGGGCGCGTGGGGCCAACGTCCTGACTTTC	CASSPRFGARGANVLTF
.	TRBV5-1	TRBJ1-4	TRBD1	TGCGCCAGCAGCTTACAGGGGACTAATGAAAAACTGTTTTTT	CASSLQGTNEKLFF
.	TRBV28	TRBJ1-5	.	TGTGCCAGCAGGCCAGGCCATATTCAGCCCCAGCATTTT	CASRPGHIQPQHF